The sequence of this TCR beta chain was determined in a study of blood T cell repertoires in COVID-19. Germline V gene data show CDR1 as LGHNA and CDR2 as YSLEER. The CDR3 runs 15 residues. The ends were cut back, 3 bases at V and 5 bases at J, with 16 bases in the middle. The assay was immunoSEQ multiplex PCR, and TCRdb's table has in-frame clones only and misses some. This table has 490,000 or so clones, around 87% appearing once. What was sequenced was PBMCs or T cells enriched from blood (not recorded which). The receptor's source is a woman aged 40-49 years who had recovered from COVID-19. V is TRBV4-3 and J is TRBJ2-5; D may be TRBD1 (6 bases). The CDR3 spells CASSHRQQGRETQYF. The CDR3 nucleotides are TGCGCCAGCAGCCATCGCCAACAGGGCCGGGAGACCCAGTACTTC.